The present T cell receptor (beta chain) was sequenced within a study of identical twins' blood T cells. This clonotype came up many times. MiXCR was run by TCRdb on the 5' RACE reads, yielding one entry per CDR3 protein. Among 400,000 or so distinct CDR3 sequences, over 25% were seen once, and the ten largest hold 6% to 7%. The V and J ends lost 2 bases and 7 bases, in that order; junction bases with no gene match: 11. Germline CDR1 is DFQATT and CDR2 is SNEGSKA (reference sequence). The CDR3 runs 16 residues. This TCR came from a woman aged 18-55 years in good health. Sequenced input: PBMCs. This rearrangement joins TRBV20-1 to TRBJ2-1, with TRBD2 matching 10 bases. CDR3 amino acids: CSARNRAGLATNEQFF. Here the CDR3 DNA reads TGCAGTGCTAGAAACCGCGCGGGACTAGCGACTAATGAGCAGTTCTTC.